This TCR beta chain was found in a study of shared clonotypes between healthy human individuals. Study context: CD8 memory received one plate per donor, CD8 naive two, CD4 memory three and CD4 naive three.

Some clones are missing from TCRdb's copy, which holds only in-frame ones; the method was immunoSEQ multiplex PCR. The sample lists 2 million or so clones, approximately 95% occurring once. The naive CD8 population came from CD45RO-negative cells selected for CCR7, without terminally differentiated effector memory CD45RA+ cells. Germline V lookup: CDR1 LNHDA, CDR2 SQIVND (reference sequence). This CDR3 spans 15 amino acids. With 5 bases clipped from V and 2 bases from J, the junction kept 7 bases outside the gene matches. The sequence was collected from a man younger than 35 in good health. Sequencing was carried out using naive CD8+ T cells sorted from blood. V and J are TRBV19 and TRBJ2-5; TRBD1 matches at 8 bases. CDR3 protein: CASSPSRDRQETQYF. For the CDR3, the DNA is TGTGCCAGTAGTCCGAGTCGGGACAGGCAAGAGACCCAGTACTTC.